The rows below give T cell receptor beta chains drawn from one sample of a study of blood T cell repertoires in COVID-19. TCRdb's table, derived via immunoSEQ multiplex PCR, lists solely in-frame clones and lacks some. The table shows some 320,000 clones, with 85% occurring only once. Sample: PBMCs or T cells enriched from blood (not recorded which). These receptors originate from a woman aged 25 to 39 who had been exposed to COVID-19. The CDR3 runs from the conserved cysteine through the conserved F or W. The D gene is left open where the match is weak. Some rows mark clone size as missing; the rest say once, few, many or name a class of expanded clone.

j_call | d_call | v_call | clone_size | cdr3_aa | cdr3_nt
TRBJ2-7 | . | TRBV13 | . | CASSGPGLQRNEQYF | TGTGCCAGCAGCGGACCGGGACTCCAAAGGAACGAGCAGTACTTC
TRBJ1-1 | . | TRBV2 | . | CASTQRRQDTEAFF | TGTGCCAGCACACAGCGTCGACAGGACACTGAAGCTTTCTTT
TRBJ2-2 | TRBD1 | TRBV5-1 | . | CASSLGTRGTGELFF | TGCGCCAGCAGCTTAGGGACCAGGGGGACCGGGGAGCTGTTTTTT
TRBJ1-1 | . | TRBV5-4 | . | CASSLAGREDTEAFF | TGTGCCAGCAGCTTGGCGGGCAGGGAAGACACTGAAGCTTTCTTT
TRBJ1-6 | TRBD1 | TRBV10-1 | . | CASPRKCSRDRENSPLHF | TGCGCCAGCCCACGGAAATGTTCCCGGGACAGGGAGAATTCACCCCTCCACTTT
TRBJ1-6 | . | TRBV27 | . | CASSTDGPSYNSPLHF | TGTGCCAGCAGTACAGACGGCCCCTCCTATAATTCACCCCTCCACTTT
TRBJ1-2 | . | TRBV28 | . | CASSPGGASNYGYTF | TGTGCCAGCAGCCCGGGGGGAGCCTCTAACTATGGCTACACCTTC
TRBJ1-5 | . | TRBV2 | . | CASSGSLRGMSNQPQHF | TGTGCCAGCAGTGGCTCACTACGGGGGATGAGCAATCAGCCCCAGCATTTT
TRBJ2-7 | . | TRBV19 | . | CASSIRTPPSHEQYF | TGTGCCAGTAGTATCCGGACTCCACCTTCCCACGAGCAGTACTTC
TRBJ1-2 | . | TRBV3-1/TRBV3-2 | . | CASSQDPRTVDPDGYTF | TGTGCCAGCAGCCAAGATCCAAGGACAGTGGACCCCGATGGCTACACCTTC
TRBJ1-2 | TRBD1 | TRBV28 | . | CASSRDRAANYGYTF | TGTGCCAGCAGTAGGGACAGGGCAGCTAACTATGGCTACACCTTC
TRBJ1-2 | . | TRBV15 | . | CATSRASGSGYTF | TGTGCCACCAGCAGAGCCTCAGGATCTGGCTACACCTTC
TRBJ2-5 | TRBD2 | TRBV7-8 | . | CASTTIRTSRETQYF | TGTGCCAGCACCACAATTAGGACTAGCCGGGAGACCCAGTACTTC
TRBJ1-6 | . | TRBV30 | many | CAWRDSSTSNSPLHF | TGTGCCTGGAGAGATAGTTCTACCTCTAATTCACCCCTCCACTTT
TRBJ2-3 | . | TRBV9 | . | CASSVVQGTDTQYF | TGTGCCAGCAGCGTAGTCCAGGGGACAGATACGCAGTATTTT
TRBJ2-7 | . | TRBV28 | . | CASSPTTRVSYEQYF | TGTGCCAGCAGTCCAACCACCAGGGTATCCTACGAGCAGTACTTC
TRBJ2-3 | TRBD2 | TRBV11-3 | . | CASSFRAGGVPDTQYF | TGTGCCAGCAGCTTCCGCGCGGGAGGCGTCCCAGATACGCAGTATTTT
TRBJ1-1 | . | TRBV10-1 | . | CASSESRVGTEAFF | TGCGCCAGCAGTGAGTCGAGGGTGGGCACTGAAGCTTTCTTT
TRBJ2-5 | TRBD2 | TRBV3-1/TRBV3-2 | . | CASLGGAGDDQETQYF | TGTGCCAGCCTGGGAGGGGCGGGGGACGATCAAGAGACCCAGTACTTC
TRBJ2-1 | TRBD1 | TRBV19 | . | CATTDRGLYNEQFF | TGTGCCACCACGGACAGGGGTCTGTACAATGAGCAGTTCTTC
TRBJ2-7 | . | TRBV12-5 | . | CASGPDRAYEQYF | TGTGCTAGTGGCCCGGACAGAGCCTACGAGCAGTACTTC
TRBJ2-1 | TRBD1 | TRBV6-2/TRBV6-3 | . | CASSKTGDPYNEQFF | TGTGCCAGCAGTAAGACAGGGGATCCCTACAATGAGCAGTTCTTC
TRBJ2-7 | TRBD1 | TRBV18 | . | CASSPGQGREQYF | TGTGCCAGCTCACCGGGACAGGGCCGCGAGCAGTACTTC
TRBJ1-2 | TRBD1 | TRBV7-2 | . | CASSLRDSLVYGYTF | TGTGCCAGCAGCTTACGGGACAGTTTAGTCTATGGCTACACCTTC
TRBJ2-3 | TRBD2 | TRBV27 | . | CASSRGLAGGGTDTQYF | TGTGCCAGCAGTCGGGGACTAGCGGGGGGAGGGACAGATACGCAGTATTTT
TRBJ2-7 | . | TRBV3-1/TRBV3-2 | . | CASSSDRIHEQYF | TGTGCCAGCAGCTCAGACAGGATCCACGAGCAGTACTTC
TRBJ2-1 | TRBD1 | TRBV7-3 | . | CASSLRSRDRGRNEQFF | TGTGCCAGCAGCTTAAGATCCCGGGACAGGGGACGCAATGAGCAGTTCTTC
TRBJ2-7 | TRBD1 | TRBV29-1 | few | CSVETTGGSYEQYF | TGCAGCGTCGAAACAACAGGGGGGAGCTACGAGCAGTACTTC
TRBJ1-5 | TRBD1 | TRBV19 | . | CASSGTGGGQPQHF | TGTGCCAGTAGCGGGACAGGGGGAGGTCAGCCCCAGCATTTT
TRBJ1-2 | . | TRBV27 | . | CASSLSTGNPYGYTF | TGTGCCAGCAGTTTATCGACGGGGAACCCCTATGGCTACACCTTC
TRBJ2-1 | TRBD2 | TRBV7-6 | . | CASSPSGSSYNEQFF | TGTGCCAGCAGCCCTAGCGGGAGCTCCTACAATGAGCAGTTCTTC
TRBJ2-1 | TRBD1 | TRBV30 | . | CARQGQDRVMRQFF | TGTGCCCGCCAGGGACAGGACCGGGTAATGAGACAGTTCTTC
TRBJ1-2 | . | TRBV19 | . | CASSPTPDSSYGYTF | TGTGCCAGTAGTCCCACCCCGGACAGCAGCTATGGCTACACCTTC
TRBJ1-6 | . | TRBV2 | . | CASNPGQTGSPLHF | TGTGCCAGCAATCCGGGACAAACGGGTTCACCCCTCCACTTT
TRBJ2-3 | . | TRBV10-3 | . | CAISELAKAGTDTQYF | TGTGCCATCAGTGAGTTGGCCAAGGCGGGCACAGATACGCAGTATTTT
TRBJ2-7 | . | TRBV6-5 | . | CASSLPREQYF | TGTGCCAGCTCCCTCCCCCGGGAGCAGTACTTC
TRBJ2-1 | TRBD2 | TRBV11-2 | . | CASSLELAGASEQFF | TGTGCCAGCAGCTTAGAGCTAGCGGGGGCAAGTGAGCAGTTCTTC
TRBJ1-2 | . | TRBV7-2 | few | CASSLASSNYGYTF | TGTGCCAGCAGCTTAGCCAGTTCCAACTATGGCTACACCTTC
TRBJ2-7 | . | TRBV2 | . | CASSGQPLLVASYEQYF | TGTGCCAGCAGTGGTCAGCCCCTGCTAGTGGCCTCCTACGAGCAGTACTTC
TRBJ2-1 | TRBD2 | TRBV5-1 | . | CASSSGGSANEQFF | TGCGCCAGCAGCTCAGGCGGGAGTGCAAATGAGCAGTTCTTC
TRBJ1-1 | TRBD1 | TRBV7-9 | . | CASSLGQGVNTEAFF | TGTGCCAGCAGCTTAGGACAGGGTGTGAACACTGAAGCTTTCTTT
TRBJ1-2 | . | TRBV12-3/TRBV12-4 | . | CASSPGWNYEDTF | TGTGCCAGCAGTCCCGGGTGGAATTATGAAGACACCTTC
TRBJ1-4 | . | TRBV6-2/TRBV6-3 | . | CASSPPGDFLDEKLFF | TGTGCCAGCAGTCCCCCGGGGGACTTCCTGGATGAAAAACTGTTTTTT
TRBJ2-5 | . | TRBV5-1 | . | CASSLAGGVETQYF | TGCGCCAGCAGCTTAGCAGGTGGTGTAGAGACCCAGTACTTC
TRBJ2-5 | . | TRBV5-1 | . | CASVPLGGSQETQYF | TGCGCCAGCGTTCCACTAGGTGGTAGTCAAGAGACCCAGTACTTC
TRBJ2-3 | . | TRBV30 | . | CAWSVQGGRTDTQYF | TGTGCCTGGAGTGTACAGGGCGGGCGCACAGATACGCAGTATTTT
TRBJ1-2 | . | TRBV28 | . | CASSVNPGGGLGGYTF | TGTGCCAGCAGTGTCAATCCCGGGGGGGGCTTAGGTGGCTACACCTTC
TRBJ1-2 | TRBD1 | TRBV10-3 | . | CAIRYHRDREPPGYTF | TGTGCCATCAGATATCACCGCGACAGGGAGCCCCCTGGCTACACCTTC
TRBJ2-5 | . | TRBV5-1 | . | CASSFQGQETQYF | TGCGCCAGCAGCTTTCAGGGGCAAGAGACCCAGTACTTC
TRBJ1-1 | TRBD1 | TRBV28 | . | CASSSPGQGDTEAFF | TGTGCCAGCAGTTCCCCGGGACAGGGGGACACTGAAGCTTTCTTT
TRBJ2-2 | TRBD2 | TRBV4-2 | . | CASSQDGLAGVNTGELFF | TGTGCCAGCAGCCAAGACGGGCTAGCGGGGGTGAACACCGGGGAGCTGTTTTTT
TRBJ1-5 | . | TRBV5-1 | . | CASSLGSGGAQPQHF | TGCGCCAGCAGCTTGGGTTCAGGTGGGGCCCAGCCCCAGCATTTT
TRBJ1-2 | . | TRBV18 | once | CASSPQGAQGYGYTF | TGTGCCAGCTCACCACAAGGGGCCCAGGGCTATGGCTACACCTTC
TRBJ2-7 | . | TRBV9 | . | CASSVGPDSYEQYF | TGTGCCAGCAGCGTCGGTCCCGATTCCTACGAGCAGTACTTC
TRBJ2-7 | TRBD1 | TRBV7-8 | . | CASSLNEISSGTDEQYF | TGTGCCAGCAGCTTAAATGAAATTAGTAGTGGGACAGACGAGCAGTACTTC